The entry that follows covers one TCR beta chain sequence. Its antigen remains unknown. The sample originates from a study of blood T cells in healthy people across ages. Primed by a sample-barcoded 5' primer and a J-beta primer mix, a second PCR proceeded for about 7 to 12 cycles. TCRdb re-called the 5' RACE reads with MiXCR, one entry per CDR3 protein. The table shows 1 million or so distinct CDR3 sequences, with around 25% occurring only once. Regarding the study as a whole: The unknown donor CMV status may have confounded expanded clonotype changes.

The donors, all healthy, were Caucasians living in Russia, aged about 6 to 95. The germline V gene encodes CDR1 SGHRS and CDR2 YFSETQ. V lost 0 bases, J lost 0 bases, and 7 bases lay in between. This CDR3 spans 15 amino acids. These data also formed part of another study, on T cells of mothers and their children. That report notes: Donors comprised a few healthy Caucasian mothers plus their six children.

The sequence was collected from a girl aged 2-10 years in good health. J is TRBJ1-5 and V is TRBV5-1; the D is unclear. Source material: blood. The CDR3: CASSLAGSSNQPQHF. The CDR3 DNA sequence: TGCGCCAGCAGCTTGGCGGGTAGTAGCAATCAGCCCCAGCATTTT.